Ten or more counts support the clone carrying this T cell receptor beta chain. This sample was included in a study of T cells in Graves' hyperthyroidism and ophthalmopathy. Germline V CDR1 and CDR2: SGHVS, FQNEAQ. The CDR3 length is 12 residues. Between the trimmed V and J ends, which lost 1 base and 8 bases, there was a span of 8 bases. Ophthalmopathy patients had moderate-to-severe active disease, CAS ≥3, NOSPECS ≥4, and disease duration under 3 months. Diagnostic assessment was based on clinical symptoms, serum thyroxine and TRAb, thyroid ultrasound and orbital computed tomography. Cells are PBMCs isolated from about 10 ml of fresh blood. Amplified TCR beta CDR3 regions derived from RNA transcripts. The TCR CDR3 was amplified in a first-round RT-PCR using the HTBI primer set. TCRdb redid the calling of the multiplex PCR reads with MiXCR, one entry per CDR3 protein. The table shows hundreds of thousands of distinct CDR3 sequences, with roughly 15% occurring only once.

The specimen sequenced was blood. The chain combines TRBV7-8 with TRBJ1-1; TRBD1 is a possible D gene (5 bases). The TCR was taken from a woman in her forties or fifties with Graves' ophthalmopathy. CDR3 coding DNA: TGTGCCAGCAGCTTAGTCGGGGCAGAAGCTTTCTTT. Encoded protein: CASSLVGAEAFF.